One T cell receptor (beta chain) is described in this entry. The data were produced by immunoSEQ multiplex PCR, yet TCRdb's version contains in-frame clones alone and is incomplete. The sample includes 30,000 to 40,000 clones, around 53% of them seen just once. The junction had 7 bases not matched to a gene; V was cut back by 2 bases and J by 4 bases. The CDR3 covers 15 residues. The germline V gene encodes CDR1 SGHTA and CDR2 FQGTGA. The sample is drawn from a study of cytotoxic CD8 clonotypes in ibrutinib-treated CLL. Specimen: PBMCs, collected before ibrutinib treatment. The chain carries TRBV7-3 and TRBJ1-2; 7 nucleotides align to TRBD1. The origin of this receptor is a human donor with chronic lymphocytic leukemia. This CDR3 reads CASSLGVGGVYGYTF. The CDR3 DNA follows: TGTGCCAGCAGCTTAGGCGTAGGGGGCGTCTATGGCTACACCTTC.